Included here is one TCR beta chain sequence, with context. Its antigen is as yet unknown. These data originate in a study of cytomegalovirus exposure and HLA in healthy donors. Study-level results: The classifier, whose performance was assessed in both the original and validation cohorts, reportedly diagnosed cytomegalovirus status with high specificity and sensitivity.

CDR3 length: 16 amino acids. Looked up from germline, CDR1 is KGHSH and CDR2 is LQKENI. Trimming left V 3 bases short and J 4 bases short, with 18 bases between. Use of 60 Vbeta and 13 Jbeta primers characterized the PCR. Sequenced by immunoSEQ multiplex PCR; TCRdb stores in-frame clones only, minus some. The data contain about 150,000 clones, under 85% of them singletons. This TCR derives from a man younger than 35 in good health and CMV-seronegative. The sequenced sample was PBMCs. The chain joins TRBV18 to TRBJ2-5, with a weak D call TRBD2 (6 bases). The CDR3 nucleotides are TGTGCCAGCTCACCCGCGGCCGGGGGAAAGGTAGAGACCCAGTACTTC. Translating it yields CASSPAAGGKVETQYF. The whole variable domain, remainder taken from reference TRBV18 and TRBJ2-5, is NAGVMQNPRHLVRRRGQEARLRCSPMKGHSHVYWYRQLPEEGLKFMVYLQKENIIDESGMPKERFSAEFPKEGPSILRIQQVVRGDSAAYFCASSPAAGGKVETQYFGPGTRLLVL.